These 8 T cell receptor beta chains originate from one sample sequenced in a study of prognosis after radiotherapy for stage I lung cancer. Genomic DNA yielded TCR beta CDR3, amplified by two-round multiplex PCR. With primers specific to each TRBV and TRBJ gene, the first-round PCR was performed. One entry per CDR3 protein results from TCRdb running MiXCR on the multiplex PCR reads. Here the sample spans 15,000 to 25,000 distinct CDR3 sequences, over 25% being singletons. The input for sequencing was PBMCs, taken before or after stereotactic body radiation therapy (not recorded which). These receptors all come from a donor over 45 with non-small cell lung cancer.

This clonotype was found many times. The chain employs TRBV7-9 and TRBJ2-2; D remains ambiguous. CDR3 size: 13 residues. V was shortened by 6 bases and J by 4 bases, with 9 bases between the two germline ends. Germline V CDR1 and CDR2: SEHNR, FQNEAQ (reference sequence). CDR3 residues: CASRPDPTGELFF. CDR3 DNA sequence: TGTGCCAGCAGACCTGACCCCACCGGGGAGCTGTTTTTT.

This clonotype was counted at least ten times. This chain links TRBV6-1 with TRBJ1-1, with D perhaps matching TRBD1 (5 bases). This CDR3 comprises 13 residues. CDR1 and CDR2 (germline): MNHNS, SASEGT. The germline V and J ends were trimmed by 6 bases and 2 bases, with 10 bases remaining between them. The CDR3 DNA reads TGTGCCAGCAGGGAGACAGTTAACACTGAAGCTTTCTTT. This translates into CASRETVNTEAFF.

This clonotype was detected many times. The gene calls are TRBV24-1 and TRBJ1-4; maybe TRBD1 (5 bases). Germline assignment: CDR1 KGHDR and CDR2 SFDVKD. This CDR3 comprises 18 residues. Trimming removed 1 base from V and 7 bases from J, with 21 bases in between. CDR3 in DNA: TGTGCCACCAGTGATTTTTCGGGACCATCTCTTACCTGTGAAAAACTGTTTTTT. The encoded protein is CATSDFSGPSLTCEKLFF.

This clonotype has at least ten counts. The CDR3 is CASIPNSASGNWATQYF. CDR3 DNA: TGTGCCAGTATCCCAAATTCGGCTAGCGGGAACTGGGCTACGCAGTATTTT. J is TRBJ2-3 and V is TRBV19; 9 nucleotides agree with TRBD2. The V and J ends lost 7 bases and 8 bases, in that order; junction bases with no gene match: 19. Germline V lookup: CDR1 LNHDA, CDR2 SQIVND (reference sequence). The CDR3 contains 17 residues.

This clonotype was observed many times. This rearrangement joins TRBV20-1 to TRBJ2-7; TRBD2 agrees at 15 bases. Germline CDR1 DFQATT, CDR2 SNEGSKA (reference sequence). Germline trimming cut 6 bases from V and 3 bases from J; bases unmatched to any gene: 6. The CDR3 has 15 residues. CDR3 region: CSATGGLAGGYEQYF. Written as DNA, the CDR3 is TGCAGTGCAACCGGGGGACTAGCGGGAGGCTACGAGCAGTACTTC.

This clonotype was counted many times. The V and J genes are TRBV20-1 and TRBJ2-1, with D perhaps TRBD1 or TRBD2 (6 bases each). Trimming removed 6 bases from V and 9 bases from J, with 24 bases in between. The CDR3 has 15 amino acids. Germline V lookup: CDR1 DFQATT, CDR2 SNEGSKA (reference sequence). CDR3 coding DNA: TGCAGTGCCAGACCCTTGGGGGGCCTGTTTGGTGAGCAGTTCTTC. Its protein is CSARPLGGLFGEQFF.

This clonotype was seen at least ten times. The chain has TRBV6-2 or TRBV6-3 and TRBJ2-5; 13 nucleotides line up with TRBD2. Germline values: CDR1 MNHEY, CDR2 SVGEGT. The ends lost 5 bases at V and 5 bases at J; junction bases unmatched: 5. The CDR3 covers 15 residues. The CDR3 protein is CASSELAGGWETQYF. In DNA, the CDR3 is TGTGCCAGCAGTGAACTAGCGGGAGGGTGGGAGACCCAGTACTTC.

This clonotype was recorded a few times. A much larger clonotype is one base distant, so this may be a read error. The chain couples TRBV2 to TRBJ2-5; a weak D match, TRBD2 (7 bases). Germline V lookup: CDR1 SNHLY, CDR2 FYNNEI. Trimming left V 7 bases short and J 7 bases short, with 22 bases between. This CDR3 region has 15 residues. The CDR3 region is CASILTPQRGGTQYF. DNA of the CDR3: TGTGCCAGCATCTTGACACCCCAAAGGGGGGGGACCCAGTACTTC.